The clone carrying this T cell receptor (beta chain) was seen once. This specimen comes from a study of blood T cell repertoires in COVID-19. Study-level background: The analysed material was cDNA or gDNA that came from T cells, B-cell-depleted T cells, or PBMCs.

Using immunoSEQ multiplex PCR, the repertoire was profiled, and TCRdb retains in-frame clones only, with some absent. Among over 200,000 clones listed, approximately 88% were seen once. The sample taken for sequencing was PBMCs or T cells enriched from blood (not recorded which). The sequence came from a woman aged 35 to 49 with acute COVID-19.

The CDR3 bases are TGTGCCAGCAGTATCGGACAGGGGGGCAAAAACATTCAGTACTTC. Protein product: CASSIGQGGKNIQYF. The V call is TRBV9, the J call TRBJ2-4; 10 nucleotides align to TRBD1. Trimming removed 5 bases from V and 3 bases from J; junction bases left unmatched: 5. CDR1 and CDR2 (germline): SGDLS, YYNGEE. The CDR3 consists of 15 residues.